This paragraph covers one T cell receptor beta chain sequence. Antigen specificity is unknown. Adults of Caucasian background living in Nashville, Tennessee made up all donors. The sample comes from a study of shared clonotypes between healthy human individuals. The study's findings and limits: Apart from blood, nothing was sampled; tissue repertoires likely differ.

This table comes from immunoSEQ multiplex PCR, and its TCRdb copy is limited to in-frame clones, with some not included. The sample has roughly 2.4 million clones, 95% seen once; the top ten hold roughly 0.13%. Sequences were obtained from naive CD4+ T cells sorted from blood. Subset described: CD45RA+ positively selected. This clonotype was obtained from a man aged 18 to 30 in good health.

CDR3 in amino acids: CASSNEQGGSPLHF. The CDR3 coding sequence is TGTGCCAGCAGCAACGAACAGGGTGGCTCACCCCTCCACTTT. This chain joins TRBV28 and TRBJ1-6; tentative D call: TRBD1 (6 bases). Germline assignment: CDR1 MDHEN and CDR2 SYDVKM. Trimming removed 6 bases at V and 10 bases at J, with 16 bases between. The CDR3 covers 14 residues.